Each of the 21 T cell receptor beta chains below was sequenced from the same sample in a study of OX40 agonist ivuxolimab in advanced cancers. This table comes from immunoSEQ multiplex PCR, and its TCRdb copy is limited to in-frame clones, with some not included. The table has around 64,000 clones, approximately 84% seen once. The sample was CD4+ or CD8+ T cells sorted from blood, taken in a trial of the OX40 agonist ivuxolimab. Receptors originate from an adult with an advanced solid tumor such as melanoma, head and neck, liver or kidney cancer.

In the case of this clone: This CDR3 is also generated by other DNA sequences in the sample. In DNA form, the CDR3 reads TGTGCCACCAGCAACCGGCTGGGGGGGGGTTTCAACTATGGCTACACCTTC. Translation: CATSNRLGGGFNYGYTF. The chain has TRBV15 and TRBJ1-2, with D possibly matching TRBD1 (5 bases). The CDR3 runs 17 residues. V lost 4 bases to trimming and J lost 2 bases, with 20 bases between them. CDR1 and CDR2 (germline): LNHNV, YYDKDF (reference sequence).

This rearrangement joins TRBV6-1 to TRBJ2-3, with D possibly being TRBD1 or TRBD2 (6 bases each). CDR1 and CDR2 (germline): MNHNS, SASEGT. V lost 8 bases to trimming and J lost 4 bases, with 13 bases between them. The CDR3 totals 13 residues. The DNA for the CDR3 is TGTGCCAGCGGTTGGAGGGGGGCAGATACGCAGTATTTT. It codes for CASGWRGADTQYF.

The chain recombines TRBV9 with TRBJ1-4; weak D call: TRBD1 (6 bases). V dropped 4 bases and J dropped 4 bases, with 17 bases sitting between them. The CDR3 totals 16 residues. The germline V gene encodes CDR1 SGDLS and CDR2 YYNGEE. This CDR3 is CASSPLGALGNEKLFF. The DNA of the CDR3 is TGTGCCAGCAGCCCTCTGGGGGCGCTGGGTAATGAAAAACTGTTTTTT.

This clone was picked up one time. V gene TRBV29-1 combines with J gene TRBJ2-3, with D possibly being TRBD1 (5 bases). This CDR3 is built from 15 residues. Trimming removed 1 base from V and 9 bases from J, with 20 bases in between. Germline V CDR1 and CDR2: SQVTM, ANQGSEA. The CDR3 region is CSVEVFAQAPGTQYF. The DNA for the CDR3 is TGCAGCGTTGAAGTTTTCGCCCAGGCCCCAGGGACGCAGTATTTT.

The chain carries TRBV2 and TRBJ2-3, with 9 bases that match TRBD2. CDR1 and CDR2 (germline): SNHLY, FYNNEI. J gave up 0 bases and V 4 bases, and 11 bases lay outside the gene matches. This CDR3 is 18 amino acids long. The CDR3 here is CASSVFRASGTSTDTQYF. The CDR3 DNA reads TGTGCCAGCAGTGTTTTCAGGGCTAGCGGGACCAGCACAGATACGCAGTATTTT.

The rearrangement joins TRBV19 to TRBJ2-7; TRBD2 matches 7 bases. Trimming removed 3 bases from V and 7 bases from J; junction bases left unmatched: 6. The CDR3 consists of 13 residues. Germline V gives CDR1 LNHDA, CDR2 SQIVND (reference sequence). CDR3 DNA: TGTGCCAGTAGTATCTCGTCGGGGGGAGAGCAGTACTTC. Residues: CASSISSGGEQYF.

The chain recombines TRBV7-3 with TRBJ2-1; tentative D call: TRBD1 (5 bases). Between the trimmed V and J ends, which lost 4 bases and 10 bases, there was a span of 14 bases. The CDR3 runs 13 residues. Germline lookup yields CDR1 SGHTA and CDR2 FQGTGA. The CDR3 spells CASSSQGANEQFF. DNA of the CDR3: TGTGCCAGCAGCTCCCAAGGGGCGAACGAGCAGTTCTTC.

The CDR3 region is CASSSLAGANTGELFF. The CDR3 coding sequence is TGTGCCAGTAGTAGTTTAGCGGGGGCAAACACCGGGGAGCTGTTTTTT. This chain links TRBV19 with TRBJ2-2; 9 bases agree with TRBD2. V gave up 4 bases and J gave up 2 bases; unmatched junction bases: 5. Germline values: CDR1 LNHDA, CDR2 SQIVND (reference sequence). There are 16 residues in the CDR3. Full variable domain (rest looked up from reference TRBV19 and TRBJ2-2): DGGITQSPKYLFRKEGQNVTLSCEQNLNHDAMYWYRQDPGQGLRLIYYSQIVNDFQKGDIAEGYSVSREKKESFPLTVTSAQKNPTAFYLCASSSLAGANTGELFFGEGSRLTVL.

The CDR3 nucleotides read TGTGCCCAGAGCCGCGGTTACGAGCAGTACTTC. Its translation is CAQSRGYEQYF. The V gene is TRBV30, the J gene TRBJ2-7; D remains unclear. V was cut by 8 bases and J by 4 bases, with 12 bases left in between. The CDR3 is 11 amino acids. The germline V gene encodes CDR1 GTSNPN and CDR2 SVGIG (reference sequence).

The CDR3 sequence: CASSITGGRTQYF. The CDR3 bases are TGTGCCAGTAGTATTACAGGGGGTCGTACGCAGTATTTT. The V call is TRBV19, the J call TRBJ2-3, with 8 nucleotides matching TRBD1. J lost 8 bases, V lost 3 bases, and 4 bases had no gene match. Germline lookup yields CDR1 LNHDA and CDR2 SQIVND (reference sequence). The CDR3 runs to 13 residues.

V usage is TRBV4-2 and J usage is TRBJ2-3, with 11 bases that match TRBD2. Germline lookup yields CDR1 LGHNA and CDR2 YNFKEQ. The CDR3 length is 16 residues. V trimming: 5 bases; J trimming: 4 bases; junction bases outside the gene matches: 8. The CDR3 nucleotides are TGTGCCAGCAGCTACGGACTAGCGGGCGCCGCAGATACGCAGTATTTT. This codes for CASSYGLAGAADTQYF.

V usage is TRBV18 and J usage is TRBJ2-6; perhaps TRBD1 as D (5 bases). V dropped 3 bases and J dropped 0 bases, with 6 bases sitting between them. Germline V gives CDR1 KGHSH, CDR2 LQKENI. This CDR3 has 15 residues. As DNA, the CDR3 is TGTGCCAGCTCACCGGGGCACTCTGGGGCCAACGTCCTGACTTTC. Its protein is CASSPGHSGANVLTF.

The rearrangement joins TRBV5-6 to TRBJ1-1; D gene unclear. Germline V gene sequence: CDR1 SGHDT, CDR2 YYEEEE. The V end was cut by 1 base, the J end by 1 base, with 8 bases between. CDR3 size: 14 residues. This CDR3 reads CASSLLKPNTEAFF. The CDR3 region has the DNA TGTGCCAGCAGCTTGCTCAAACCGAACACTGAAGCTTTCTTT.

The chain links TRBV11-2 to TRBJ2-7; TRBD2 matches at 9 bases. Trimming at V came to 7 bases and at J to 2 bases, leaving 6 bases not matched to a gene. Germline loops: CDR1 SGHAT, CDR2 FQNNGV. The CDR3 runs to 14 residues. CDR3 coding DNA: TGTGCCAGCAAACCACTAGCGGGCCCCTACGAGCAGTACTTC. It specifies CASKPLAGPYEQYF.

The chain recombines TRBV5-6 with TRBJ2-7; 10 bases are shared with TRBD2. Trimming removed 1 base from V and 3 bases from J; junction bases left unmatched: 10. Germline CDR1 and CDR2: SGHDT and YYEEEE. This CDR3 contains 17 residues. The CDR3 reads CASSLTSGAILIYEQYF. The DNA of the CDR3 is TGTGCCAGCAGCTTGACTAGCGGGGCTATACTAATCTACGAGCAGTACTTC.

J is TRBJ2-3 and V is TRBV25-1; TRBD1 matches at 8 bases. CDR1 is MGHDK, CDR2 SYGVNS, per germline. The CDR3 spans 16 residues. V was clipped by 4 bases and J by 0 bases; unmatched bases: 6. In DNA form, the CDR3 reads TGTGCCAGCAGTGGGGTCAGGGGGCGAAGCACAGATACGCAGTATTTT. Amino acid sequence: CASSGVRGRSTDTQYF.

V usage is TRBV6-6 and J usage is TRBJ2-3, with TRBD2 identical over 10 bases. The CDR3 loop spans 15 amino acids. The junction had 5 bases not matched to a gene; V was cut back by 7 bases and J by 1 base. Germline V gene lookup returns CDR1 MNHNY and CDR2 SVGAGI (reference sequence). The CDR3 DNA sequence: TGTGCCAGCATATCTAGCGGGGGCCGCACAGATACGCAGTATTTT. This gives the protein CASISSGGRTDTQYF.

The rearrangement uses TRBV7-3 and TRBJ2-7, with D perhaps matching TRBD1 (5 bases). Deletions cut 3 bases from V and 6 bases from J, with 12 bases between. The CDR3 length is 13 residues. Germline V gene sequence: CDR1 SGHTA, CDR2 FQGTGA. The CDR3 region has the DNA TGTGCCAGCAGCTTCGTACAGGTAGCCGAGCAGTACTTC. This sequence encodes CASSFVQVAEQYF.

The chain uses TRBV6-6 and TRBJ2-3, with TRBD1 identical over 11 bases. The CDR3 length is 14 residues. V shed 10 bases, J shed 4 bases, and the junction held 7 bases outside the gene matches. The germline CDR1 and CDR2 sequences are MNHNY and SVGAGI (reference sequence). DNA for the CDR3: TGTGCCACCAAAGGGACAGGGGGGTCAGATACGCAGTATTTT. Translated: CATKGTGGSDTQYF.

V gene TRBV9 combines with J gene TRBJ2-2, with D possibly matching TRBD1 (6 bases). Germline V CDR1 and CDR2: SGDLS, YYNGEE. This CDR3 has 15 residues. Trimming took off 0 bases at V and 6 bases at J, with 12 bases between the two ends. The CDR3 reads CASSVGAEGAGELFF. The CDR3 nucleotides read TGTGCCAGCAGCGTAGGGGCTGAGGGGGCCGGGGAGCTGTTTTTT.

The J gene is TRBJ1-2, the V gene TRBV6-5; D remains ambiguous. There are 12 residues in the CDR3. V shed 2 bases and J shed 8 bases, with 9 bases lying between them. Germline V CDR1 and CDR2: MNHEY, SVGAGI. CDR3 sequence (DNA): TGTGCCAGCAGTTACCGTCCGGGAGGCTACACCTTC. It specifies CASSYRPGGYTF.